This entry features one T cell receptor beta chain sequence. This sample is part of a study of blood T cell repertoires in COVID-19. For the study at large: PBMCs, B-cell-depleted T cells, or T cells provided the cDNA or gDNA that made up the material.

Original processing methods: The authors estimated nucleated cell counts from reference gene primer amplification. Libraries were prepared by immunoSEQ multiplex PCR; TCRdb keeps only in-frame clonotypes and omits some of them. The V and J calls and the clone size are those of that table, but D and trimming were determined from the DNA. The sample has fewer than 350,000 clones, roughly 91% seen once. Sequenced material: peripheral blood. The sequence was obtained from a man in his forties with acute or convalescent COVID-19.

The CDR3 DNA is TGTGCCAGCAGCGTAGACACAACCACGAACACCGGGGAGCTGTTTTTT. As protein: CASSVDTTTNTGELFF. The chain employs TRBV9 and TRBJ2-2; D remains unclear. This CDR3 contains 16 residues. Per the germline V gene, CDR1 is SGDLS and CDR2 is YYNGEE. Trimming stripped 0 bases from V and 0 bases from J, with 9 bases between. Drawing the rest from reference TRBV9 and TRBJ2-2, the complete variable domain is DSGVTQTPKHLITATGQRVTLRCSPRSGDLSVYWYQQSLDQGLQFLIQYYNGEERAKGNILERFSAQQFPDLHSELNLSSLELGDSALYFCASSVDTTTNTGELFFGEGSRLTVL.